These 22 T cell receptor beta chains were all obtained from the same sample, sequenced in a study of shared clonotypes between healthy human individuals. The protocol was immunoSEQ multiplex PCR, while the TCRdb copy is restricted to in-frame clones and leaves out a portion. Of about 2.5 million clones in the sample, roughly 90% are singletons; the top ten hold more than 0.35%. Sequenced sample: naive CD4+ T cells from PBMCs. Subset noted: CD45RA+ positively selected. These TCRs come from a man aged 18 to 35 in good health. Some clones in this sample may be carry-over from other donors' samples.

As concerns this clone: Germline is not matched at one junction end, which may reflect a read error. The chain employs TRBV6-5 and TRBJ2-3, with a weak D call TRBD1 (7 bases). The CDR3 is 16 residues long. Germline values: CDR1 MNHEY, CDR2 SVGAGI. CDR3 sequence (DNA): TGTGCCAGCAGTTACGCAGGGGGACTCTACACATATACGCAGTATTTT. Translation gives CASSYAGGLYTYTQYF.

V is TRBV27 and J is TRBJ2-2, with D tentatively TRBD1 (5 bases). V lost 4 bases and J lost 0, with 9 bases in between. The CDR3 is made up of 15 amino acids. CDR1 and CDR2 (germline): MNHEY, SMNVEV (reference sequence). The CDR3 coding sequence is TGTGCCAGCAGTTCTAGACAGACGAACACCGGGGAGCTGTTTTTT. Translating it yields CASSSRQTNTGELFF.

Comment on this clone: Other DNA sequences in the same sample also yield this CDR3. V is TRBV5-1 and J is TRBJ1-4; perhaps TRBD1 as D (5 bases). Germline assignment: CDR1 SGHRS and CDR2 YFSETQ. V lost 0 bases and J lost 6, with 9 bases in between. CDR3 length equals 14 residues. The CDR3 DNA reads as TGCGCCAGCAGCTTGGAGGGCAGGGATGAAAAACTGTTTTTT. Translating gives CASSLEGRDEKLFF.

The gene calls are TRBV7-9 and TRBJ1-5; D gene ambiguous. The CDR3 is made up of 14 amino acids. Per germline, CDR1 SEHNR and CDR2 FQNEAQ (reference sequence). V lost 5 bases and J lost 3, with 11 bases in between. The CDR3 spells CASSPRDFNQPQHF. In nucleotides, the CDR3 is TGTGCCAGCAGCCCGCGGGATTTCAATCAGCCCCAGCATTTT.

The chain has TRBV25-1 and TRBJ2-7; no firm D call. The CDR3 is 15 amino acids. Trimming shortened V by 5 bases and J by 9 bases, and 23 bases separated the two germline ends. CDR1 MGHDK and CDR2 SYGVNS come from the germline V gene. For the CDR3, the DNA is TGTGCCAGCAGTCCCCTTGCTTGGTACAGTACGTTGCAGTACTTC. It is translated as CASSPLAWYSTLQYF.

This clone was recorded only once. This sample also contains other DNA sequences that code for the same CDR3. The chain carries TRBV4-2 and TRBJ2-7; 10 positions match TRBD2. The germline V gene has CDR1 LGHNA and CDR2 YNFKEQ. CDR3 length equals 15 residues. With V trimmed by 1 base and J by 3 bases, 3 bases remained unmatched. This chain's CDR3 is CASSQGLAGVYEQYF. The CDR3 nucleotides read TGTGCCAGCAGCCAAGGCCTAGCGGGAGTCTACGAGCAGTACTTC.

For the CDR3, the DNA is TGTGCCAGCACGCAGGGGCTCGGTGGGGCCAACGTCCTGACTTTC. Its protein is CASTQGLGGANVLTF. The chain is built from TRBV19 and TRBJ2-6; a possible D gene is TRBD1 (6 bases). From germline, CDR1 is LNHDA and CDR2 SQIVND (reference sequence). Deletions cut 9 bases from V and 3 bases from J, with 15 bases between. The CDR3 is made up of 15 amino acids.

The CDR3 DNA sequence: TGTGCCAGCAGTGGGGGGACAGTCAGTTCTGGCTACACCTTC. It codes for CASSGGTVSSGYTF. The V call is TRBV6-5, the J call TRBJ1-2; 7 bases are a match to TRBD1. The CDR3 covers 14 residues. The V segment lost 5 bases and the J segment 7 bases; nucleotides outside the gene matches: 10. CDR1 is MNHEY, CDR2 SVGAGI, per germline.

The CDR3 loop is CASSEALPPIYNEQFF. The CDR3 DNA follows: TGTGCCAGCAGTGAAGCGTTACCCCCGATTTACAATGAGCAGTTCTTC. The rearrangement uses TRBV6-1 and TRBJ2-1; D call uncertain. CDR1 is MNHNS, CDR2 SASEGT, per germline. Trimming cost V 0 bases and J 4 bases, with 13 bases left between them. The CDR3 has 16 residues.

V gene TRBV19 combines with J gene TRBJ1-5; 10 positions match TRBD1. Trimming removed 7 bases from V and 11 bases from J; junction bases left unmatched: 11. CDR3 size: 14 residues. Germline lookup yields CDR1 LNHDA and CDR2 SQIVND (reference sequence). Here the CDR3 DNA reads TGTGCCAGTACCCCGACAGGGGGCGGATTGTCCCAGCATTTT. It translates to CASTPTGGGLSQHF.

The chain is built from TRBV5-1 and TRBJ2-3; D gene uncertain. The V end lost 0 bases, the J end lost 3 bases, and 8 bases lay between the germline ends. Germline V gives CDR1 SGHRS, CDR2 YFSETQ. The CDR3 loop spans 14 amino acids. Here the CDR3 reads CASSLGVVTDTQYF. The CDR3 region has the DNA TGCGCCAGCAGCTTGGGGGTGGTGACAGATACGCAGTATTTT.

This chain joins TRBV6-1 and TRBJ1-4; the D gene is possibly TRBD1 (6 bases). There are 13 residues in the CDR3. The V gene lost 8 bases and the J gene lost 6 bases, with 13 bases spanning the gap. Germline values: CDR1 MNHNS, CDR2 SASEGT. CDR3 DNA: TGTGCCAGCGCGGTACAGGGCCATGAAAAACTGTTTTTT. Protein sequence: CASAVQGHEKLFF.

The chain uses TRBV7-6 and TRBJ2-3; D gene uncertain. CDR1 is SGHVS, CDR2 FNYEAQ, per germline. The CDR3 extends over 17 amino acids. V dropped 5 bases and J dropped 0 bases, with 18 bases sitting between them. The CDR3 loop reads CASSPRQFDPSTDTQYF. The CDR3 region has the DNA TGTGCCAGCAGCCCCCGTCAGTTCGACCCTAGCACAGATACGCAGTATTTT.

About this clone itself: The same CDR3 arises from other DNA sequences in this sample as well. This chain connects TRBV29-1 to TRBJ1-1; 7 nucleotides agree with TRBD1. This CDR3 contains 10 residues. The ends lost 6 bases at V and 8 bases at J; junction bases unmatched: 3. From germline, CDR1 is SQVTM and CDR2 ANQGSEA. CDR3 bases: TGCAGCGTGGCGGACAGGGAAGCTTTCTTT. Its translation is CSVADREAFF. Based on the CDR3 plus reference TRBV29-1 and TRBJ1-1, the full variable domain is SAVISQKPSRDICQRGTSLTIQCQVDSQVTMMFWYRQQPGQSLTLIATANQGSEATYESGFVIDKFPISRPNLTFSTLTVSNMSPEDSSIYLCSVADREAFFGQGTRLTVV.

The J gene is TRBJ2-5, the V gene TRBV28, with TRBD2 matching over 9 bases. There are 15 residues in the CDR3. With 0 bases clipped from V and 4 bases from J, the junction kept 3 bases outside the gene matches. Germline-derived CDR1 and CDR2 are MDHEN and SYDVKM. This CDR3 reads CASSLWGSGRETQYF. The CDR3 DNA sequence: TGTGCCAGCAGTTTATGGGGTAGCGGGAGAGAGACCCAGTACTTC.

V is TRBV28 and J is TRBJ2-2; D is undetermined. Trimming pared 5 bases from V and 5 bases from J, leaving 12 bases between. This CDR3 has 14 residues. Germline CDR1 reads MDHEN; CDR2 reads SYDVKM. CDR3 region: CASSPPHRTGELFF. CDR3 sequence (DNA): TGTGCCAGCAGTCCACCCCACCGAACCGGGGAGCTGTTTTTT.

The V and J genes are TRBV12-5 and TRBJ1-1; D is undetermined. CDR1 and CDR2 from the germline V gene are LGHNT and FRNRAP. The V and J ends lost 6 bases and 3 bases respectively, with 8 bases between them. This CDR3 is built from 12 residues. The CDR3 here is CASGSVDTEAFF. DNA of the CDR3: TGTGCTAGTGGCTCAGTGGACACTGAAGCTTTCTTT.

This chain joins TRBV30 and TRBJ1-6, with D unresolved. This CDR3 comprises 15 residues. V dropped 0 bases and J dropped 10 bases, with 16 bases sitting between them. CDR1 and CDR2 (germline): GTSNPN, SVGIG (reference sequence). CDR3 in amino acids: CAWSVPPSVGSPLHF. The DNA of the CDR3 is TGTGCCTGGAGTGTTCCCCCCTCGGTTGGGTCACCCCTCCACTTT.

V usage is TRBV28 and J usage is TRBJ2-7; possibly TRBD1 or TRBD2 for D (5 bases each). Trimming removed 7 bases from V and 2 bases from J, with 9 bases in between. CDR3 length: 12 amino acids. Germline V lookup: CDR1 MDHEN, CDR2 SYDVKM. The CDR3 loop is CASNLGAYEQYF. CDR3 nucleotides: TGTGCCAGCAACCTGGGGGCCTACGAGCAGTACTTC.

J is TRBJ1-5 and V is TRBV5-4; D uncertain. CDR3 size: 13 residues. Germline CDR1 and CDR2: SGHNT and YYREEE (reference sequence). V lost 4 bases and J 0 bases, leaving 5 bases between the germline ends. Here the CDR3 reads CASSTDSNQPQHF. CDR3 nucleotides: TGTGCCAGCAGCACAGATAGCAATCAGCCCCAGCATTTT.

This chain links TRBV4-2 with TRBJ2-1; D is ambiguous. From germline, CDR1 is LGHNA and CDR2 YNFKEQ. The V and J ends lost 0 bases and 2 bases respectively, with 14 bases between them. This CDR3 comprises 17 residues. CDR3 in DNA: TGTGCCAGCAGCCAAGATGGCCTAGTGGTCCCCTACAATGAGCAGTTCTTC. Its translation is CASSQDGLVVPYNEQFF.

The chain carries TRBV28 and TRBJ2-3; possible D gene TRBD2, 6 bases. The germline CDR1 and CDR2 sequences are MDHEN and SYDVKM. CDR3 size: 14 residues. V was clipped by 3 bases and J by 4 bases, with 11 bases between them. The CDR3 protein is CASSFGSIADTQYF. DNA for the CDR3: TGTGCCAGCAGTTTCGGGAGCATTGCAGATACGCAGTATTTT.